Each of the 24 T cell receptor beta chains below was sequenced from the same sample in a study of shared clonotypes between healthy human individuals. The method was immunoSEQ multiplex PCR; TCRdb's version includes in-frame clones alone and lacks a portion of them. The data hold hundreds of thousands of clones, with 95% to 96% observed a single time. Only CD45RO-negative cells positively selected for CCR7 counted as naive CD8 cells, so terminally differentiated effector memory CD45RA+ cells were excluded. Source material: naive CD8+ T cells sorted from blood. These receptors all come from a woman between 25 and 40 years old in good health.

V usage is TRBV6-1 and J usage is TRBJ1-1; D might be TRBD1 (5 bases). Between the trimmed V and J ends, which lost 1 base and 10 bases, there was a span of 13 bases. The CDR3 is made up of 13 amino acids. The germline CDR1 and CDR2 sequences are MNHNS and SASEGT. The CDR3 loop reads CASSEGAGVGAFF. Written as DNA, the CDR3 is TGTGCCAGCAGTGAAGGAGCGGGGGTGGGAGCTTTCTTT.

This clone appeared a single time. The rearrangement uses TRBV10-2 and TRBJ2-4; no definite D call. The length of the CDR3 is 15 residues. The germline CDR1 and CDR2 sequences are WSHSY and SAAADI. V was clipped by 2 bases and J by 0 bases, with 8 bases between them. In nucleotides, the CDR3 is TGCGCCAGCAGTGAGGCGTATCTAGCCAAAAACATTCAGTACTTC. This translates into CASSEAYLAKNIQYF.

The chain links TRBV11-2 to TRBJ2-1; maybe TRBD1 (6 bases). Trimming removed 0 bases at V and 7 bases at J, with 16 bases between. This CDR3 has 16 residues. In germline, CDR1 is SGHAT, CDR2 FQNNGV. The CDR3 DNA sequence: TGTGCCAGCAGCTTAGAGTCTCCTCTAAGGGGGAATGAGCAGTTCTTC. Translated, it gives CASSLESPLRGNEQFF.

J is TRBJ2-3 and V is TRBV15; D remains ambiguous. CDR1 and CDR2 from the germline V gene are LNHNV and YYDKDF (reference sequence). The CDR3 consists of 13 residues. V was cut by 6 bases and J by 1 base, with 8 bases left in between. This CDR3 reads CATSRYRTDTQYF. CDR3 bases: TGTGCCACCAGTCGGTACCGCACAGATACGCAGTATTTT.

The chain links TRBV2 to TRBJ2-1; 8 nucleotides align to TRBD2. Germline trimming cut 1 base from V and 3 bases from J; bases unmatched to any gene: 5. Per the germline V gene, CDR1 is SNHLY and CDR2 is FYNNEI. This CDR3 comprises 16 residues. In DNA form, the CDR3 reads TGTGCCAGCAGTGAAGAGGAGCGGGGGATCTACAATGAGCAGTTCTTC. It translates to CASSEEERGIYNEQFF.

This chain links TRBV7-9 with TRBJ1-3; D gene ambiguous. Trimming took 1 base from V and 13 from J, leaving 14 bases between them. The CDR3 is made up of 13 amino acids. From germline, CDR1 is SEHNR and CDR2 FQNEAQ (reference sequence). In DNA form, the CDR3 reads TGTGCCAGCAGCTTAGGAGATGCAGACGGTATATATTTT. Translating gives CASSLGDADGIYF.

J is TRBJ2-7 and V is TRBV5-6; D remains ambiguous. The V end lost 0 bases, the J end lost 3 bases, and 7 bases lay between the germline ends. Germline-derived CDR1 and CDR2 are SGHDT and YYEEEE. The CDR3 loop spans 13 amino acids. CDR3 loop: CASSLVRVYEQYF. In nucleotides, the CDR3 is TGTGCCAGCAGCTTGGTTCGAGTCTACGAGCAGTACTTC.

A few counts support this clone. V usage is TRBV29-1 and J usage is TRBJ1-1; no clear D gene. Looked up from germline, CDR1 is SQVTM and CDR2 is ANQGSEA. Trimming removed 3 bases from V and 2 bases from J, with 16 bases in between. The CDR3 contains 15 residues. The CDR3 nucleotides are TGCAGCGTTGAGACCCCTGGATCAACCAACACTGAAGCTTTCTTT. It is translated as CSVETPGSTNTEAFF.

The rearrangement joins TRBV27 to TRBJ1-2; tentative D call: TRBD1 (5 bases). Trimming took 6 bases from V and 4 from J, leaving 9 bases between them. The CDR3 has 12 amino acids. The germline V gene has CDR1 MNHEY and CDR2 SMNVEV (reference sequence). The CDR3 DNA is TGTGCCAGCAGGGGGGACGGCTATGGCTACACCTTC. This gives the protein CASRGDGYGYTF.

The chain links TRBV2 to TRBJ2-1; possible D gene TRBD1, 6 bases. This CDR3 is 13 amino acids long. Germline V gene lookup returns CDR1 SNHLY and CDR2 FYNNEI. The V end lost 6 bases, the J end lost 5 bases, and 11 bases lay between the germline ends. The CDR3 nucleotides read TGTGCCAGCAGGGGACACGGAGACAATGAGCAGTTCTTC. Its protein product is CASRGHGDNEQFF.

The CDR3 sequence is CASSPLLAGGELFF. The CDR3 region has the DNA TGCGCCAGCAGCCCACTACTAGCTGGCGGGGAGCTGTTTTTT. The V and J genes are TRBV10-1 and TRBJ2-2; D perhaps matches TRBD2 (6 bases). Germline V lookup: CDR1 WNHNN, CDR2 SYGVQD (reference sequence). The CDR3 length is 14 residues. Trimming shortened V by 6 bases and J by 7 bases, and 15 bases separated the two germline ends.

This clone has more than one count but fewer than ten. The CDR3 spells CAISDLTSGRYEQYF. CDR3 DNA: TGTGCCATCAGCGACTTGACTAGCGGGAGATACGAGCAGTACTTC. V is TRBV10-3 and J is TRBJ2-7; 12 nucleotides align to TRBD2. The germline CDR1 and CDR2 sequences are ENHRY and SYGVKD. CDR3 length equals 15 residues. The V and J ends lost 6 bases and 4 bases, in that order; junction bases with no gene match: 7.

The rearrangement links TRBV9 to TRBJ1-5; 7 bases map to TRBD1. The CDR3 spans 16 residues. CDR1 SGDLS and CDR2 YYNGEE come from the germline V gene. J gave up 4 bases and V 4 bases, and 11 bases lay outside the gene matches. CDR3 region: CASSTRQGAENQPQHF. The CDR3 DNA reads as TGTGCCAGCAGCACCCGACAGGGAGCGGAAAATCAGCCCCAGCATTTT.

The chain uses TRBV19 and TRBJ2-7; 10 bases fit TRBD2. The CDR3 contains 19 residues. V lost 5 bases and J lost 4; bases outside the gene matches: 20. Germline loops: CDR1 LNHDA, CDR2 SQIVND (reference sequence). The CDR3 nucleotides read TGTGCCAGTAGTCCCCAGGGGACTAGCGAGAACCTTACGCCTTACGAGCAGTACTTC. Translating gives CASSPQGTSENLTPYEQYF.

This chain connects TRBV30 to TRBJ2-7; 8 bases agree with TRBD1. J lost 0 bases, V lost 5 bases, and 6 bases had no gene match. The CDR3 has 14 residues. Germline values: CDR1 GTSNPN, CDR2 SVGIG (reference sequence). For the CDR3, the DNA is TGTGCCTGGGGAGGGGACAGGAGCTCCTACGAGCAGTACTTC. Its protein product is CAWGGDRSSYEQYF.

This clone has a handful of counts. V is TRBV5-6 and J is TRBJ1-1; no firm D call. The germline V gene has CDR1 SGHDT and CDR2 YYEEEE. CDR3 length: 11 amino acids. V lost 1 base, J lost 8 bases, and 6 bases lay in between. The CDR3 sequence: CASSLFSEAFF. The CDR3 DNA reads as TGTGCCAGCAGCTTGTTCAGCGAAGCTTTCTTT.

The chain combines TRBV28 with TRBJ2-7; D perhaps matches TRBD1 (6 bases). Germline loops: CDR1 MDHEN, CDR2 SYDVKM. The V end lost 2 bases, the J end lost 2 bases, and 16 bases lay between the germline ends. CDR3 length: 16 amino acids. This CDR3 reads CASSLEGDANPYEQYF. For the CDR3, the DNA is TGTGCCAGCAGTTTAGAGGGGGACGCAAACCCCTACGAGCAGTACTTC.

This clone was observed a few times. The CDR3 nucleotides read TGTGCCAGCAGTTACTCGGGGCCGAGCGAAAAACTGTTTTTT. Its translation is CASSYSGPSEKLFF. This chain links TRBV6-5 with TRBJ1-4; D may be TRBD1 (5 bases). The CDR3 contains 14 residues. Germline V gene lookup returns CDR1 MNHEY and CDR2 SVGAGI. V was trimmed by 0 bases and J by 8 bases, leaving 10 bases between them.

V is TRBV9 and J is TRBJ2-2, with D uncertain. Trimming left V 4 bases short and J 6 bases short, with 10 bases between. The CDR3 sequence is 13 residues long. CDR1 and CDR2 (germline): SGDLS, YYNGEE. This chain's CDR3 is CASSPTGAGELFF. The CDR3 DNA follows: TGTGCCAGCAGCCCTACTGGGGCCGGGGAGCTGTTTTTT.

This clone came up once. The chain combines TRBV25-1 with TRBJ2-7; D not certain. The CDR3 contains 13 residues. Trimming took off 5 bases at V and 5 bases at J, with 13 bases between the two ends. Germline V gene sequence: CDR1 MGHDK, CDR2 SYGVNS. The CDR3 protein is CASSLSRPDEQYF. The CDR3 bases are TGTGCCAGCAGTCTATCCCGGCCGGACGAGCAGTACTTC.

This sequence joins TRBV28 and TRBJ2-5; TRBD2 matches 9 bases. The DNA matches TRBJ2-7 better at its end, which makes the J call doubtful. Germline V lookup: CDR1 MDHEN, CDR2 SYDVKM. The length of the CDR3 is 14 residues. The CDR3 region is CASSLGLAAYEQYF. CDR3 DNA: TGTGCCAGCAGTTTGGGACTAGCAGCCTACGAGCAGTACTTC.

As DNA, the CDR3 is TGTGCCAGCAGGCGTACTGGGGACACTGAAGCTTTCTTT. Residues: CASRRTGDTEAFF. The chain recombines TRBV5-6 with TRBJ1-1; D remains ambiguous. The V gene lost 5 bases and the J gene lost 3 bases, with 11 bases spanning the gap. The CDR3 loop spans 13 amino acids. CDR1 is SGHDT and CDR2 is YYEEEE in the germline V gene.

V gene TRBV30 combines with J gene TRBJ1-4; no firm D call. This CDR3 comprises 14 residues. With 0 bases removed from V and 5 bases from J, the gap between germline ends came to 10 bases. Germline loops: CDR1 GTSNPN, CDR2 SVGIG (reference sequence). The CDR3 loop reads CAWSVRWRNEKLFF. The CDR3 DNA is TGTGCCTGGAGTGTACGGTGGAGGAATGAAAAACTGTTTTTT.

This rearrangement joins TRBV4-1 to TRBJ2-7; 8 bases are a match to TRBD1. J gave up 1 base and V 3 bases, and 5 bases lay outside the gene matches. Germline values: CDR1 MGHRA, CDR2 YSYEKL. This CDR3 contains 15 residues. CDR3 DNA: TGCGCCAGCAGCCAGGTTACAGGGGGATCCTACGAGCAGTACTTC. Amino acid sequence: CASSQVTGGSYEQYF.